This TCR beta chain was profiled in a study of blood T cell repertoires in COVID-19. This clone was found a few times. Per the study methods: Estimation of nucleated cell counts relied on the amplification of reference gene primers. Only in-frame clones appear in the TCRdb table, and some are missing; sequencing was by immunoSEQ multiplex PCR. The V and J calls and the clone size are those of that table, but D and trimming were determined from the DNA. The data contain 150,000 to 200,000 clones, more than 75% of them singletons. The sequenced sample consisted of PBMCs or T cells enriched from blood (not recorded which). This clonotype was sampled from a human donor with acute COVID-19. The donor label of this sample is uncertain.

CDR3 nucleotides: TGTGCCAGCAGCTTAGCCTCCGGGACAGGGGGCGGGGGCAATCAGCCCCAGCATTTT. This codes for CASSLASGTGGGGNQPQHF. The gene calls are TRBV7-2 and TRBJ1-5, with 12 bases identical to TRBD1. The germline gives CDR1 SGHTA, CDR2 FQGNSA. The CDR3 runs to 19 residues. Trimming at V came to 0 bases and at J to 2 bases, leaving 8 bases not matched to a gene.